This T cell receptor (beta chain) was sequenced in a study of CD8+CD57+ T cells in acquired aplastic anemia. Study in general: CD4+ cell libraries from healthy donors averaged about 10 million reads. Overall study findings and caveats: Levels of CD8+ Simpson's diversity were not significantly distinct in patients versus controls.

In germline, CDR1 is SGHDN, CDR2 FVKESK. The CDR3 totals 17 residues. V shed 2 bases and J 4 bases; nucleotides not matched to a gene: 8. Genomic DNA, serving as template, underwent TCR beta VDJ and CDR3 profiling. TCRdb recomputed calls from the reads with MiXCR, one row per CDR3 protein. The sample includes about 110,000 distinct CDR3 sequences, about half of them seen just once. On this clonotype itself: What it binds is not known.

The sample taken for sequencing was sorted CD4+, CD8+, or CD8+CD57+ T cells (not recorded which) from PBMCs. This TCR came from a human donor in good health, serving as a control. The J gene is TRBJ2-3, the V gene TRBV14; 11 bases agree with TRBD2. CDR3: CASSQTNSGGASDTQYF. CDR3 coding DNA: TGTGCCAGCAGCCAAACCAATAGCGGGGGGGCATCAGATACGCAGTATTTT.